The rows below give T cell receptor beta chains drawn from one sample of a study of T cells in Graves' hyperthyroidism and ophthalmopathy. TCRdb called the multiplex PCR reads again in MiXCR, with one record for every CDR3 protein. This sample has under 350,000 distinct CDR3 sequences, with around a quarter found just once. What was sequenced was blood. These receptors originate from a man aged 40-50 years with Graves' hyperthyroidism that later progressed to Graves' ophthalmopathy. The CDR3 runs from the conserved cysteine through the conserved F or W. The D gene is left open where the match is weak. Only part of the rows carry a size: once, few, many, or a class if the clone is expanded.

J gene,V gene,D gene,clone size,CDR3 protein,CDR3 DNA
TRBJ1-5,TRBV6-1,-,-,CASRAGPYSNQPQHF,TGTGCCAGCAGGGCCGGACCTTATAGCAATCAGCCCCAGCATTTT
TRBJ1-5,TRBV5-1,-,many,CASSPDGDQPQHF,TGCGCCAGCAGTCCGGACGGGGATCAGCCCCAGCATTTT
TRBJ2-7,TRBV6-6,TRBD2,many,CASSPSGSPRNEQYF,TGTGCCAGCAGTCCTAGCGGGTCCCCCCGCAACGAGCAGTACTTC
TRBJ2-5,TRBV9,-,many,CASSGGIGRETQYF,TGTGCCAGCAGCGGGGGGATAGGGCGAGAGACCCAGTACTTC
TRBJ1-1,TRBV6-2/TRBV6-3,TRBD1,-,CASSRVPGQGDEAFF,TGTGCCAGCAGCCGAGTCCCGGGACAGGGGGATGAAGCTTTCTTT
TRBJ1-5,TRBV11-1,TRBD1,many,CASSTTPGTGGSNQPQHF,TGTGCCAGCAGCACAACCCCCGGGACAGGGGGGAGCAATCAGCCCCAGCATTTT
TRBJ2-1,TRBV11-2,-,many,CASSFSGQLTGNEQFF,TGTGCCAGCAGCTTCTCGGGACAACTTACGGGGAATGAGCAGTTCTTC
TRBJ1-1,TRBV4-1,-,many,CASSQDGVTEAFF,TGCGCCAGCAGCCAAGACGGGGTAACTGAAGCTTTCTTT
TRBJ1-1,TRBV20-1,-,many,CSASMGTEAFF,TGCAGTGCTAGTATGGGGACTGAAGCTTTCTTT
TRBJ2-7,TRBV10-3,TRBD2,-,CAITSGLAGEGWYF,TGTGCCATCACCTCGGGACTAGCGGGAGAGGGATGGTACTTC
TRBJ2-2,TRBV19,TRBD2,many,CASSILAGVAGELFF,TGTGCCAGTAGTATCCTAGCGGGAGTGGCCGGGGAGCTGTTTTTT
TRBJ2-7,TRBV12-3/TRBV12-4,-,many,CASSSVGRAAHEQYF,TGTGCCAGCAGTTCGGTGGGCAGGGCGGCCCACGAGCAGTACTTC
TRBJ2-5,TRBV7-8,-,many,CASSLSRVLETQYF,TGTGCCAGCAGCCTCTCCCGGGTTTTAGAGACCCAGTACTTC
TRBJ2-5,TRBV28,-,-,CASSLRRDRRETQYF,TGTGCCAGCAGTCTGCGGAGGGACAGAAGGGAGACCCAGTACTTC
TRBJ1-1,TRBV5-1,-,many,CASSITGMNTEAFF,TGCGCCAGCAGCATTACAGGGATGAACACTGAAGCTTTCTTT
TRBJ2-7,TRBV2,TRBD1,many,CAAMRGQGNYEQYF,TGTGCCGCTATGCGTGGACAGGGGAACTACGAGCAGTACTTC
TRBJ2-7,TRBV20-1,TRBD2,-,CSAPGLAGSIHEQYF,TGCAGTGCTCCTGGACTAGCGGGAAGTATCCACGAGCAGTACTTC
TRBJ2-2,TRBV27,-,-,CASSLSVRGGELFF,TGTGCCAGCAGTTTATCAGTCCGCGGCGGGGAGCTGTTTTTT
TRBJ2-5,TRBV7-9,TRBD2,many,CASRRGEETQYF,TGTGCCAGCAGGCGGGGGGAAGAGACCCAGTACTTC
TRBJ1-2,TRBV7-2,-,-,CASSLPGSYGYTF,TGTGCCAGCAGCTTACCAGGCTCCTATGGCTACACCTTC
TRBJ2-2,TRBV20-1,TRBD1,many,CSAKTGEDTGELFF,TGCAGTGCTAAGACAGGGGAGGACACCGGGGAGCTGTTTTTT
TRBJ2-6,TRBV28,-,many,CASSLSGANVLTF,TGTGCCAGCAGTCTTAGTGGGGCCAACGTCCTGACTTTC
TRBJ2-2,TRBV11-3,-,many,CASSFSAGDGELFF,TGTGCCAGCAGCTTTTCCGCCGGTGACGGGGAGCTGTTTTTT
TRBJ2-7,TRBV6-1,TRBD1,-,CASSGVIGQGVGEQYF,TGTGCCAGCAGTGGGGTTATAGGCCAGGGGGTTGGCGAGCAGTACTTC
TRBJ2-7,TRBV4-1,-,many,CASSQVQGMVYEQYF,TGCGCCAGCAGCCAAGTTCAAGGGATGGTCTACGAGCAGTACTTC
TRBJ2-5,TRBV11-2,-,many,CASSFTQGIGETQYF,TGTGCCAGCAGCTTTACCCAGGGGATCGGAGAGACCCAGTACTTC
TRBJ1-5,TRBV7-6,-,-,CASSPRPGTTYSNQPQHF,TGTGCCAGCAGCCCACGTCCAGGGACTACTTATAGCAATCAGCCCCAGCATTTT
TRBJ1-1,TRBV30,TRBD1,many,CAWRAQGASAFF,TGTGCCTGGAGAGCCCAGGGGGCCTCAGCTTTCTTT
TRBJ2-7,TRBV20-1,TRBD2,many,CSASGRKFYEQYF,TGCAGTGCTAGCGGGAGGAAGTTCTACGAGCAGTACTTC